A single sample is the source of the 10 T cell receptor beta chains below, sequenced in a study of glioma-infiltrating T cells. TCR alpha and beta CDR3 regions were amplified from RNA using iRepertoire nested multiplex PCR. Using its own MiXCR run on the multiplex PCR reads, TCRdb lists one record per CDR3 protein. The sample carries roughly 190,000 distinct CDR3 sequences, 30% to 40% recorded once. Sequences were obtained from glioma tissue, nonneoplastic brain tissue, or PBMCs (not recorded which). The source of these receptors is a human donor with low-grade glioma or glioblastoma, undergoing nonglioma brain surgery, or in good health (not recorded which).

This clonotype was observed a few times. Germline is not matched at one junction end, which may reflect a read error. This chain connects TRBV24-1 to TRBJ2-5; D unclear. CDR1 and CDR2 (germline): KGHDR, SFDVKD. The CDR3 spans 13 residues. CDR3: CATSSGTQETQYF. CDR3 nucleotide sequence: TGTGCCACCAGTAGTGGTACCCAAGAAACCCAGTACTTC.

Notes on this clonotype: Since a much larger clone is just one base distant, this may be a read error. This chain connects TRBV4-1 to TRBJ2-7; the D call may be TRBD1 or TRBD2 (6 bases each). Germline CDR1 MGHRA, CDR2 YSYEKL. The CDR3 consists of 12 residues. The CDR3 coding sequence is TGCGCCAGCAGCCCAAGGGGGGACGAGCAGAACTTC. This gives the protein CASSPRGDEQNF.

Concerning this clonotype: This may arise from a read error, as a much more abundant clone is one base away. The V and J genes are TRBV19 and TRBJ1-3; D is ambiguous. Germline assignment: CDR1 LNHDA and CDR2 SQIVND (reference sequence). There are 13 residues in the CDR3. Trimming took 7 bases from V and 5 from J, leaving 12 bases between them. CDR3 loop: CASTPSGRNTIYF. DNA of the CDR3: TGTGCCAGTACGCCGTCCGGCCGAAACACCATATATTTT. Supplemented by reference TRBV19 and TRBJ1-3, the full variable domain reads DGGITQSPKYLFRKEGQNVTLSCEQNLNHDAMYWYRQDPGQGLRLIYYSQIVNDFQKGDIAEGYSVSREKKESFPLTVTSAQKNPTAFYLCASTPSGRNTIYFGEGSWLTVV.

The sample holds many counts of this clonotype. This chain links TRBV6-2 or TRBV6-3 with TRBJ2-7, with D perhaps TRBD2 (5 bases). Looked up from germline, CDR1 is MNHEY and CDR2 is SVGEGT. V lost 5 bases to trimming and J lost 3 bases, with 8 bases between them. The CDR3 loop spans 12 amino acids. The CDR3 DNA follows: TGTGCCAGCAGTCTGACTAACTACGAGCAGTACTTC. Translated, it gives CASSLTNYEQYF.

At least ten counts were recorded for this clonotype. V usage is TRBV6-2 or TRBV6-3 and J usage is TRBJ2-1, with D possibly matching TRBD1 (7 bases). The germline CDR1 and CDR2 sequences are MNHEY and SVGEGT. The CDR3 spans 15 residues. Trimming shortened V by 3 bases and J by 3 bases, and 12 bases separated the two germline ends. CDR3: CASSYAGTDYNEQFF. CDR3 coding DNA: TGTGCCAGCAGTTATGCGGGGACAGACTACAATGAGCAGTTCTTC.

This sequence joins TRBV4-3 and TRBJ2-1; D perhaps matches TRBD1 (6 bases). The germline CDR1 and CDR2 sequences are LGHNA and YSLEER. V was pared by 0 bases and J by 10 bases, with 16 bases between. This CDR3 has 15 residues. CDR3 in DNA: TGCGCCAGCAGCCAAGACCAGGCAGGGGTCTACGAGCAGTTCTTC. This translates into CASSQDQAGVYEQFF.

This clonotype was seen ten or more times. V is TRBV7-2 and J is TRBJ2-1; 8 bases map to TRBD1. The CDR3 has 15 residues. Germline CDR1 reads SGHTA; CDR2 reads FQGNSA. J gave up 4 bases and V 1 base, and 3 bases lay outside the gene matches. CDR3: CASSLVGTGYNEQFF. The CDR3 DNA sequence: TGTGCCAGCAGCTTAGTTGGGACAGGTTACAATGAGCAGTTCTTC.

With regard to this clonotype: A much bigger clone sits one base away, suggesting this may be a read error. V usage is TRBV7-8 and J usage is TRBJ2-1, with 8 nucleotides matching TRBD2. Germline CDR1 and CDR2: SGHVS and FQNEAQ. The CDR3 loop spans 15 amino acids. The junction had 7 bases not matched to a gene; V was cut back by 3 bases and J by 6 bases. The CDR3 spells CASSLVLAALNEQFF. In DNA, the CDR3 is TGTGCCAGCAGCTTGGTACTAGCGGCCCTCAATGAGCAGTTCTTC.

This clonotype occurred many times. CDR3 DNA: TGCGCCAGCAGCCAAACGGGACAGGGACAAATGAACACTGAAGCTTTCTTT. Protein: CASSQTGQGQMNTEAFF. J is TRBJ1-1 and V is TRBV4-1, with 9 bases aligning to TRBD1. J gave up 0 bases and V 2 bases, and 7 bases lay outside the gene matches. CDR1 and CDR2 (germline): MGHRA, YSYEKL. This CDR3 has 17 amino acids.

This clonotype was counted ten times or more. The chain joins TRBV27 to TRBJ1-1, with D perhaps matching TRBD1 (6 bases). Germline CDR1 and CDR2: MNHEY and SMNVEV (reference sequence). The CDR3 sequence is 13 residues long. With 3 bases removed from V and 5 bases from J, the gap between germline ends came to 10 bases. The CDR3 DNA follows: TGTGCCAGCAGTTTTACAGGGAGGACTGAAGCTTTCTTT. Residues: CASSFTGRTEAFF.